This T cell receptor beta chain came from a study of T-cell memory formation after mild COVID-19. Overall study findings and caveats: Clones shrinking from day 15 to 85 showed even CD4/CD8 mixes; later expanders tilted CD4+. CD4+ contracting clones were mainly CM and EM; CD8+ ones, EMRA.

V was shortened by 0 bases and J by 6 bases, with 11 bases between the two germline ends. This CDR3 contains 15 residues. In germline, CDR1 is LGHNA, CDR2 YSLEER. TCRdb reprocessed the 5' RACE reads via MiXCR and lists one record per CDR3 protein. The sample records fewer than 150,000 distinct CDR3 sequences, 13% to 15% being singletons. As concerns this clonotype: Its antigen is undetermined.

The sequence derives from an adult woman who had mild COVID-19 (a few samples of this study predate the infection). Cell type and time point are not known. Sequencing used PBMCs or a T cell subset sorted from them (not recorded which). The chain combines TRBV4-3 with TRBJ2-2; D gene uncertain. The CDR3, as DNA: TGCGCCAGCAGCCAAGATAAGGGTTCGCCCGGGGAGCTGTTTTTT. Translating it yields CASSQDKGSPGELFF.